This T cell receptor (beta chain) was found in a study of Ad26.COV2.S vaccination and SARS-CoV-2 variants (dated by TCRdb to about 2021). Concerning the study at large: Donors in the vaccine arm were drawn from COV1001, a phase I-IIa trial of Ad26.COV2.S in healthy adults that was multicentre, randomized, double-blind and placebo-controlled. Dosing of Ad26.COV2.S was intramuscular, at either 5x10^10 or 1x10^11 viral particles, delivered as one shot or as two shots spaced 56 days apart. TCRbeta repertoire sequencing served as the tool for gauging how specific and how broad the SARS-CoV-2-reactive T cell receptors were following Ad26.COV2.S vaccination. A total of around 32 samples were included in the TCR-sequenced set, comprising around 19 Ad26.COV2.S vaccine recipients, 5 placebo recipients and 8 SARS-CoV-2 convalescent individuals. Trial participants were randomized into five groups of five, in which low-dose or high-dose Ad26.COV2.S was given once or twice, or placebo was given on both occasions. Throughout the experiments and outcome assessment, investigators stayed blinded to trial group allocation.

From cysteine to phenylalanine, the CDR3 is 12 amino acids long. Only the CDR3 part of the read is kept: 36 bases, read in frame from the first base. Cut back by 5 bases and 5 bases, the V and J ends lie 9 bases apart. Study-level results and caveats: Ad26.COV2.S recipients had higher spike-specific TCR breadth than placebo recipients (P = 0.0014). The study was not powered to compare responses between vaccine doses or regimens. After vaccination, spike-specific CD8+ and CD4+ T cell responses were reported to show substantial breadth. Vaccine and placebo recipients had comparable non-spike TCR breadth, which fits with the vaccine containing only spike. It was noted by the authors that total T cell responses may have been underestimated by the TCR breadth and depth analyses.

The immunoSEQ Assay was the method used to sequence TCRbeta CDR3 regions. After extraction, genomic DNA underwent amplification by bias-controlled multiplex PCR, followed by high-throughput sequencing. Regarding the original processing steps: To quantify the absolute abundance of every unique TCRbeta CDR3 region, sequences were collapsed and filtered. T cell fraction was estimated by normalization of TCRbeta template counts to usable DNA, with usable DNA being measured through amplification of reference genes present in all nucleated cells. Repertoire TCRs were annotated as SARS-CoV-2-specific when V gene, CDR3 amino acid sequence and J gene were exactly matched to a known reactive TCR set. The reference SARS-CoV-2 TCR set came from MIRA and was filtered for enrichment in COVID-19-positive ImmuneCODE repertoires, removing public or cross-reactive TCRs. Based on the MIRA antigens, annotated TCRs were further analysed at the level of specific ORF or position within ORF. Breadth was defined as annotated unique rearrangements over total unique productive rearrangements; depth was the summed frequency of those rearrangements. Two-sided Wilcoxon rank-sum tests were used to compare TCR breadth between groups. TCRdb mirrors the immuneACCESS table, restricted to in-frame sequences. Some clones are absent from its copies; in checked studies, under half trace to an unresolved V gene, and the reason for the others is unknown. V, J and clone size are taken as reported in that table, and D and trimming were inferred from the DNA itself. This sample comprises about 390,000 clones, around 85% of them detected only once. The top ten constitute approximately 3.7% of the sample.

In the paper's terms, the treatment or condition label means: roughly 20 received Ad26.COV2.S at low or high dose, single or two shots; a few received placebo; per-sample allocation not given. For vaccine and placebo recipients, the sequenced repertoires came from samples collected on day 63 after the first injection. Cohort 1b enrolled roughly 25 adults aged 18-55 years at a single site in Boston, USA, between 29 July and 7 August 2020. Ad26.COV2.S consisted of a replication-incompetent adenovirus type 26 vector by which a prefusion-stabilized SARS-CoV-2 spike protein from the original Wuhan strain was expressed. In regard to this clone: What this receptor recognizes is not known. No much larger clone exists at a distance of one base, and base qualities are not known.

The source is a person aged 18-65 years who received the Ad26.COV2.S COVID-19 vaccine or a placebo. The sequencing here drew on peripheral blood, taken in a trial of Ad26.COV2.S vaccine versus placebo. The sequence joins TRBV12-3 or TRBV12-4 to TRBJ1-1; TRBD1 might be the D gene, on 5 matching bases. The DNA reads TGTGCCAGCAGTCCGGGACGGACTGAAGCTTTCTTT. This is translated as CASSPGRTEAFF.